This TCR beta chain emerged from a study of T cells in Graves' hyperthyroidism and ophthalmopathy. Amplified regions were TCR beta CDR3 sequences from RNA transcripts. The primer set for the first-round RT-PCR of the TCR CDR3 was HTBI. MiXCR, applied by TCRdb to the multiplex PCR reads, yields one record per CDR3 protein. The table includes around 500,000 distinct CDR3 sequences, approximately 23% detected once. J gave up 8 bases and V 6 bases, and 5 bases lay outside the gene matches. Germline V gene sequence: CDR1 MNHEY, CDR2 SVGEGT. The CDR3 runs to 14 residues. There are many counts of this clonotype.

The receptor was isolated from a woman aged 70-85 years with Graves' ophthalmopathy. Sequencing was carried out using blood. The genes are TRBV6-2 or TRBV6-3 and TRBJ2-1, with 12 bases that match TRBD2. The CDR3 reads CASRTSGSGYEQFF. CDR3 coding DNA: TGTGCCAGCAGGACTAGCGGGAGTGGTTATGAGCAGTTCTTC.